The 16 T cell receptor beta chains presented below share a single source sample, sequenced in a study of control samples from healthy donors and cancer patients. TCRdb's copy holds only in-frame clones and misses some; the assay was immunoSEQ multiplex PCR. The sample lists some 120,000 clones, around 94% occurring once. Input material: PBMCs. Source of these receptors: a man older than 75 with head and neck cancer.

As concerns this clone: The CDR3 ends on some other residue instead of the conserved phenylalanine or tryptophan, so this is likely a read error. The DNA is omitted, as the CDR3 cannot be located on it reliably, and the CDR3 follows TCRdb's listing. The CDR3 loop reads CASSEVRVDSI. This chain joins TRBV10-2 and TRBJ1-4. The CDR3 spans 11 residues, counting both ends. CDR1 WSHSY and CDR2 SAAADI come from the germline V gene.

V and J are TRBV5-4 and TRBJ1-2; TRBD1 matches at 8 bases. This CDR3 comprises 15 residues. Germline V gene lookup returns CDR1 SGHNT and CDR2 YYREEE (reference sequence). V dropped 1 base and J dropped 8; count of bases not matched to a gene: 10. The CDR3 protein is CASSLIAQGARGYTF. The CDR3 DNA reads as TGTGCCAGCAGCTTGATTGCCCAGGGGGCACGGGGCTACACCTTC.

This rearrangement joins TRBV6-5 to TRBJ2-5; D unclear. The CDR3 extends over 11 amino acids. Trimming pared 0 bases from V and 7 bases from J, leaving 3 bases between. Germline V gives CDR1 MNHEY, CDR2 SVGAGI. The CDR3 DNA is TGTGCCAGCAGTTACTCGGGGACCCAGTACTTC. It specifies CASSYSGTQYF.

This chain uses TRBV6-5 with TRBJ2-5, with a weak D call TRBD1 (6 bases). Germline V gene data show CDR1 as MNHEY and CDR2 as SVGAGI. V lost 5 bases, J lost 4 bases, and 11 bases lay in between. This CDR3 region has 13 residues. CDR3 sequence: CASSRSGAETQYF. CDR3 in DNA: TGTGCCAGCAGTCGCTCAGGGGCAGAGACCCAGTACTTC.

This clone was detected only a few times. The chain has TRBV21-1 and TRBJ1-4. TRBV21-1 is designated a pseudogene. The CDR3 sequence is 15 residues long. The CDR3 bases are TGTGCCAGCAGCAAGTCGACTCCAACTAATGAAAAACTGTTTTTT. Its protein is CASSKSTPTNEKLFF.

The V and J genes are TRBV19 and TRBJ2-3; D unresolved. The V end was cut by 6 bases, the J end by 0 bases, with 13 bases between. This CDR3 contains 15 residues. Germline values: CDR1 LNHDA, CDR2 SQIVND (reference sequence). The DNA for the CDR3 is TGTGCCAGTAGCATCCCTCGCTCTAGCACAGATACGCAGTATTTT. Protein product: CASSIPRSSTDTQYF.

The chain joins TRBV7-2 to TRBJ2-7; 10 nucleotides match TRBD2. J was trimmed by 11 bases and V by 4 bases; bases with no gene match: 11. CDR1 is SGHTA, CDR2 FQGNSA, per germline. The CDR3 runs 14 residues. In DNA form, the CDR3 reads TGTGCCAGCAGCTCCCTTCCCCTAGCGGGGGTGGAGTACTTC. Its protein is CASSSLPLAGVEYF.

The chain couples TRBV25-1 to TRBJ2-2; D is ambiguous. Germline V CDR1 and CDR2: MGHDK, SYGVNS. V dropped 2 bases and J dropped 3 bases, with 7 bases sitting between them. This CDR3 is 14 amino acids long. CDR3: CASSERRDTGELFF. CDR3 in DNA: TGTGCCAGCAGTGAAAGACGGGACACCGGGGAGCTGTTTTTT.

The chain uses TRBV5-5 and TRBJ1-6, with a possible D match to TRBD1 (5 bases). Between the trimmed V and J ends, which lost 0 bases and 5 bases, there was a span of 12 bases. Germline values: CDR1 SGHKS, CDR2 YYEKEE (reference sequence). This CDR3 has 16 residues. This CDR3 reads CASSLAQGSDNSPLHF. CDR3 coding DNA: TGTGCCAGCAGCTTGGCCCAGGGATCGGATAATTCACCCCTCCACTTT.

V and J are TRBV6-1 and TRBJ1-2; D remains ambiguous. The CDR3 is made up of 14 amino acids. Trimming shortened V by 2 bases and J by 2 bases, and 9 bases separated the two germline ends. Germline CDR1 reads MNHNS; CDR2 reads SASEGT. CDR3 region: CASSESWGNYGYTF. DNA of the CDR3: TGTGCCAGCAGTGAAAGTTGGGGAAACTATGGCTACACCTTC.

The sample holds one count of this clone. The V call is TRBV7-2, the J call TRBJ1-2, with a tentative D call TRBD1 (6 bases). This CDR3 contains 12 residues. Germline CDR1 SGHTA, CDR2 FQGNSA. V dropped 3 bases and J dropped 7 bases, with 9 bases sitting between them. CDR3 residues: CASSLIGGGYTF. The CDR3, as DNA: TGTGCCAGCAGCTTGATAGGGGGTGGCTACACCTTC.

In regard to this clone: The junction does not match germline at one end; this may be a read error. The CDR3 sequence: CASSDLGYQQYF. CDR3 bases: TGTGCCAGCAGCGACCTGGGCTACCAGCAGTACTTC. The chain combines TRBV25-1 with TRBJ2-7; no definite D call. The CDR3 runs 12 residues. CDR1 is MGHDK, CDR2 SYGVNS, per germline.

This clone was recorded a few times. CDR3 amino acids: CATKERGFEKLFF. For the CDR3, the DNA is TGTGCCACCAAAGAAAGAGGGTTTGAAAAACTGTTTTTT. This rearrangement joins TRBV19 to TRBJ1-4; D remains ambiguous. The CDR3 consists of 13 residues. V lost 10 bases and J lost 7, with 16 bases in between. Germline V gene data show CDR1 as LNHDA and CDR2 as SQIVND (reference sequence).

The CDR3 protein is CASSFIAGGTDTQYF. The CDR3 DNA reads TGTGCCAGCAGTTTCATAGCGGGAGGGACAGATACGCAGTATTTT. The J gene is TRBJ2-3, the V gene TRBV27; TRBD2 agrees at 11 bases. Per germline, CDR1 MNHEY and CDR2 SMNVEV (reference sequence). The CDR3 covers 15 residues. V gave up 3 bases and J gave up 3 bases; unmatched junction bases: 2.

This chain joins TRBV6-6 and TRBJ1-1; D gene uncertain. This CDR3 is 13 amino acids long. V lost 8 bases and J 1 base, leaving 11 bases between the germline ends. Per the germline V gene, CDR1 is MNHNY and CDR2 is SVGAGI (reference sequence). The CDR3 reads CASSLGSNTEAFF. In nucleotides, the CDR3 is TGTGCCAGCTCTCTAGGTTCGAACACTGAAGCTTTCTTT.

In nucleotides, the CDR3 is TGTGCCAGCAGTGGGGCCAGGTCGCTCTCTGGAAACACCATATATTTT. Its translation: CASSGARSLSGNTIYF. The V and J genes are TRBV2 and TRBJ1-3; no clear D gene. The CDR3 has 16 amino acids. Germline V gene data show CDR1 as SNHLY and CDR2 as FYNNEI. Trimming pared 4 bases from V and 0 bases from J, leaving 13 bases between.